The rows below give T cell receptor beta chains drawn from one sample of a study of cytomegalovirus exposure and HLA in healthy donors. Sequencing was performed with immunoSEQ multiplex PCR; in TCRdb, only in-frame clones are kept and a portion is missing. The sample lists tens of thousands of clones; roughly 79% were seen once. The sequencing input was PBMCs. The receptors stem from a young man in good health and CMV-seronegative. The CDR3 runs from the conserved cysteine through the conserved F or W. D genes are given only for firm matches. Clone size appears in some rows only: once, few, many, or a class for an expanded clone.

CDR3 DNA,CDR3 protein,clone size,V gene,D gene,J gene
TGTGCCAGCAGCTTAGCTGGCGGAGGTAGGGCCAACGTCCTGACTTTC,CASSLAGGGRANVLTF,-,TRBV7-9,-,TRBJ2-6
TGTGCCAGCAGCTCGGCCCGGACAGGTGGAAATCAGCCCCAGCATTTT,CASSSARTGGNQPQHF,-,TRBV7-9,TRBD1,TRBJ1-5
TGTGCCAGTAGCTTCGGACAGGGCTACGAGCAGTACTTC,CASSFGQGYEQYF,-,TRBV19,TRBD1,TRBJ2-7
TGTGCCAGCATCAAGGGGTCGAACACCGGGGAGCTGTTTTTT,CASIKGSNTGELFF,-,TRBV2,-,TRBJ2-2
TGTGCCAGCAGTGAAGGGGGACAGAAAGAGACCCAGTACTTC,CASSEGGQKETQYF,-,TRBV2,TRBD1,TRBJ2-5
TGTGCCAGCAGTTTCCCCCAACTACAGGGGATCGGCAATCAGCCCCAGCATTTT,CASSFPQLQGIGNQPQHF,once,TRBV28,TRBD1,TRBJ1-5
TGCGCCAGCAGCCAAGCATTAGGGGGGAGGGATGGCTACACCTTC,CASSQALGGRDGYTF,-,TRBV4-1,-,TRBJ1-2
TGTGCCAGCAGCATTAGCGGGGGTGGGAGAGGCACCGGGGAGCTGTTTTTT,CASSISGGGRGTGELFF,-,TRBV5-4,TRBD2,TRBJ2-2
TGTGCCAGCAGTTGGACTAGCGGGGGTGTTGAGCAGTTCTTC,CASSWTSGGVEQFF,-,TRBV27,TRBD2,TRBJ2-1
TGTGCCAGCAGTTACTCGCAAAATACCTACTACGAGCAGTACTTC,CASSYSQNTYYEQYF,-,TRBV6-5,-,TRBJ2-7
TGTGCCAGCAGCCTCTGGACAGCGAAGGAGACCCAGTACTTC,CASSLWTAKETQYF,-,TRBV7-2,-,TRBJ2-5
TGTGCCAGCAGTAGGACAGGGGGCACGACTGCTGAAGCTTTCTTT,CASSRTGGTTAEAFF,-,TRBV6-5,TRBD1,TRBJ1-1
TGTGCCATTCGGGACACAGACCGAAATTCACCCCTCCACTTT,CAIRDTDRNSPLHF,-,TRBV10-3,-,TRBJ1-6
TGTGCCAGTAGTATGCCCGTAGGGACTCCGAATCAGCCCCAGCATTTT,CASSMPVGTPNQPQHF,-,TRBV19,-,TRBJ1-5
TGCAGCGTAGGCGGCGGGGCTAGCGGGTCTTATATGCAACGCACAGATACGCAGTATTTT,CSVGGGASGSYMQRTDTQYF,few,TRBV29-1,TRBD2,TRBJ2-3
TGCGCCAGCAGCTTGGTAGGGGGTATGAACACTGAAGCTTTCTTT,CASSLVGGMNTEAFF,-,TRBV5-1,-,TRBJ1-1
TGCGCCAGTCAGTCCCAGGGGGAGGAAAAACTGTTTTTT,CASQSQGEEKLFF,-,TRBV10-1,TRBD1,TRBJ1-4
TGCGCCAGCTTCGAACTAGCGGGGGGGCAAAATGAGCAGTTCTTC,CASFELAGGQNEQFF,-,TRBV5-1,TRBD2,TRBJ2-1
TGTGCCAGCAGCTTGGGACAGGGCGCGAACACCGGGGAGCTGTTTTTT,CASSLGQGANTGELFF,-,TRBV5-6,TRBD1,TRBJ2-2
TGTGCCAGTAGTTCCCTGGGGAACCCCGGGACAGGGGGAGTAGAAGCTTTCTTT,CASSSLGNPGTGGVEAFF,-,TRBV19,TRBD1,TRBJ1-1
TGTGCCAGCCATGAGACAAAGTACAGAAACTATGGCTACACCTTC,CASHETKYRNYGYTF,-,TRBV5-8,-,TRBJ1-2
TGTGCCAGCAGTTACGGGGGGGCCTATGAGCAGTTCTTC,CASSYGGAYEQFF,-,TRBV6-6,-,TRBJ2-1
TGTGCCAGCAGTTTCTCACAGGGGGCGAGGGGCTACACCTTC,CASSFSQGARGYTF,once,TRBV27,TRBD1,TRBJ1-2
TGTGCCAGCAGTTCGGGACAGGTCGGCCAAAAACTGTTTTTT,CASSSGQVGQKLFF,few,TRBV6-5,TRBD1,TRBJ1-4
TGTGCCAGCAGCGTAGCTCGGTGGGCTAACACCGGGGAGCTGTTTTTT,CASSVARWANTGELFF,-,TRBV9,-,TRBJ2-2
TGTGCCAGCAGACCCGGGGGAATTGGAGCTGAAGCTTTCTTT,CASRPGGIGAEAFF,-,TRBV6-5,-,TRBJ1-1
TGTGCCAGCAGCTACCCCGGGTCCTCGAGGGGCTACACCTTC,CASSYPGSSRGYTF,-,TRBV7-8,-,TRBJ1-2
TGTGCCAGTAGTATCCGGGACAGGGGGTCGAATCAGCCCCAGCATTTT,CASSIRDRGSNQPQHF,-,TRBV19,TRBD1,TRBJ1-5
TGTGCCACCCGAATTAGACTAGCGGGAGGAGAGACCCAGTACTTC,CATRIRLAGGETQYF,-,TRBV2,TRBD2,TRBJ2-5
TGCGCCAGCAGCTTGGGAGGGACTAGCACAGATACGCAGTATTTT,CASSLGGTSTDTQYF,-,TRBV5-1,-,TRBJ2-3
TGTGCCAGCAGTTCTGGCGGGGGTTACAATGAGCAGTTCTTC,CASSSGGGYNEQFF,few,TRBV6-5,TRBD2,TRBJ2-1
TGTGCCAGCAGGGGAGTTGGTTCCACTGAAGCTTTCTTT,CASRGVGSTEAFF,-,TRBV6-6,-,TRBJ1-1
TGTGCCACCAGCAGTGGATACCCGACAGATGGCTACACCTTC,CATSSGYPTDGYTF,-,TRBV15,-,TRBJ1-2
TGTGCCAGCTCACCGATAGCGGGAGGGCGGGATACCTATGAGCAGTTCTTC,CASSPIAGGRDTYEQFF,-,TRBV18,TRBD2,TRBJ2-1
TGTGCCAGTAGTATTTCGGAGGGGGCGGCAACTAATGAAAAACTGTTTTTT,CASSISEGAATNEKLFF,-,TRBV19,TRBD1,TRBJ1-4
TGTGCCAGCAGTTCCGACGTCAGGGGAGCTAACTATGGCTACACCTTC,CASSSDVRGANYGYTF,-,TRBV7-2,-,TRBJ1-2
TGTGCCAGCAGCCAAGCTTCCGGGTTGAACACTGAAGCTTTCTTT,CASSQASGLNTEAFF,-,TRBV4-2,-,TRBJ1-1
TGTGCCATCAGTGAATCTGGGGCAGGGGGCATGGGTCAGCCCCAGCATTTT,CAISESGAGGMGQPQHF,-,TRBV10-3,TRBD1,TRBJ1-5
TGCAGCGTCGGGGATTCGGGTAGCAATCAGCCCCAGCATTTT,CSVGDSGSNQPQHF,once,TRBV29-1,-,TRBJ1-5
TGTGCCAGCAGCTTTACTCCGGGACAGCAACCGGGCTATGGCTACACCTTC,CASSFTPGQQPGYGYTF,-,TRBV5-5,TRBD1,TRBJ1-2
TGTGCCAGCAGACCGACGGACAGAACCTACAATGAGCAGTTCTTC,CASRPTDRTYNEQFF,-,TRBV7-2,-,TRBJ2-1
TGTGCCAGCAGCCTTGTAGCGGAACAACCCAAAAGCACAGATACGCAGTATTTT,CASSLVAEQPKSTDTQYF,-,TRBV2,-,TRBJ2-3
TGTGCCAGCAGCTTATCGGGTACTGAAGCTTTCTTT,CASSLSGTEAFF,few,TRBV7-7,-,TRBJ1-1
TGCGCCAGCAGCCTCGGGACTAGCGGGGGGTCGTCCACAGATACGCAGTATTTT,CASSLGTSGGSSTDTQYF,-,TRBV5-1,TRBD2,TRBJ2-3
TGTGCCAGCAGTGGACTGGGACAAACGAACACTGAAGCTTTCTTT,CASSGLGQTNTEAFF,few,TRBV2,-,TRBJ1-1
TGTGCCAGCAGCCCAGGGGAAGATACGCAGTATTTT,CASSPGEDTQYF,-,TRBV7-3,-,TRBJ2-3
TGTGCCACCCAGGACAGGGGAGGCACCGGGGAGCTGTTTTTT,CATQDRGGTGELFF,few,TRBV6-1,TRBD1,TRBJ2-2
TGTGCCAGCAGCCAGGGGACAGGGATTAGTTATGGCTACACCTTC,CASSQGTGISYGYTF,-,TRBV7-6,TRBD1,TRBJ1-2
TGTTCCAGCAGCCCTAAGCGGGGGGAGTCGACAGATACGCAGTATTTT,CSSSPKRGESTDTQYF,-,TRBV7-9,TRBD2,TRBJ2-3
TGTGCCAGCAGTTCGACTAGCAATGAGCAGTTCTTC,CASSSTSNEQFF,-,TRBV27,-,TRBJ2-1
TGTGCCAGCTCCCGGGGACTAGATGCAGATACGCAGTATTTT,CASSRGLDADTQYF,-,TRBV7-7,TRBD2,TRBJ2-3
TGTGCCAGCAGCGTAGGGACAGGCCGAAATACGCAGTATTTT,CASSVGTGRNTQYF,few,TRBV9,TRBD1,TRBJ2-3
TGTGCCAGCAGTGAACGACTAGCGGGGGGGATTAATCACAATGAGCAGTTCTTC,CASSERLAGGINHNEQFF,-,TRBV2,TRBD2,TRBJ2-1
TGTGCCAGCAGTTATACCGCTGGCAACTACGAGCAGTACTTC,CASSYTAGNYEQYF,-,TRBV6-6,-,TRBJ2-7
TGTGCCACCAGCAGGGTCTATAGCAATCAGCCCCAGCATTTT,CATSRVYSNQPQHF,-,TRBV15,-,TRBJ1-5
-,CASTSGDSGANVLTF,once,TRBV19,-,TRBJ2-6
TGTGCCAGCAGGTTGGGGGGGAGTGAGCAGTTCTTC,CASRLGGSEQFF,-,TRBV2,TRBD2,TRBJ2-1